This T cell receptor beta chain was observed in a study of spatial heterogeneity in lung cancer. For the study at large: Consistent detection of more beta-chain than alpha-chain sequences was observed. Points from the study as a whole: Circulating ubiquitous expanded tumor TCRs were observed more frequently at resection than at follow-up.

A single record per CDR3 protein comes from TCRdb applying MiXCR to the 5' RACE reads. The top ten clones hold 7.2% of a sample with 70,000 to 90,000 distinct CDR3 sequences, roughly 15% of them seen once. The sample's time point: sample taken at primary tumor resection. Unsorted tumor, nontumor lung tissue or cryopreserved PBMC supplied the whole RNA. The CDR3 is 12 residues long. Between the trimmed V and J ends, which lost 3 bases and 2 bases, there was a span of 5 bases. Germline CDR1 and CDR2: LGHDT and YNNKEL (reference sequence). This clonotype was found a few times. The target antigen is unknown.

The sequencing used PBMCs, collected at surgery. This receptor was obtained from a male donor with early-stage non-small cell lung cancer. The genes are TRBV3-1 and TRBJ2-7; the D is unclear. The CDR3 loop reads CASSHRAYEQYF. The CDR3 DNA is TGTGCCAGCAGCCACCGGGCCTACGAGCAGTACTTC.